This is a list of T cell receptor beta chains from one sample in a study of blood T cell repertoires in COVID-19. The method was immunoSEQ multiplex PCR; TCRdb's version includes in-frame clones alone and lacks a portion of them. The sample includes some 70,000 clones, approximately 89% of them seen just once. Input material: peripheral blood. These receptors were taken from a man between 50 and 59 years old with active COVID-19. CDR3s include the opening cysteine and the closing phenylalanine or tryptophan. A D gene is named only where the DNA matches it firmly. The size entry is marked missing in some rows and otherwise reads once, few, many or a size class.

J: TRBJ1-5
D: -
length: 16
V: TRBV5-6
size: -
CDR3: CASSLSSWGPGQPQHF
DNA: TGTGCCAGCAGCTTGTCATCCTGGGGGCCGGGTCAGCCCCAGCATTTT

J: TRBJ1-2
D: TRBD1
length: 15
V: TRBV9
size: -
CDR3: CASSAGTGLNYGYTF
DNA: TGTGCCAGCAGCGCCGGGACAGGACTTAACTATGGCTACACCTTC

J: TRBJ2-3
D: -
length: 14
V: TRBV5-6
size: -
CDR3: CASSLLRAGDTQYF
DNA: TGTGCCAGCAGCTTGTTGAGGGCAGGTGATACGCAGTATTTT

J: TRBJ1-5
D: TRBD1
length: 16
V: TRBV24-1
size: few
CDR3: CATSDRYRGSNQPQHF
DNA: TGTGCCACCAGTGACCGGTACAGGGGTAGCAATCAGCCCCAGCATTTT

J: TRBJ1-5
D: -
length: 14
V: TRBV4-3
size: -
CDR3: CASSPDRSNQPQHF
DNA: TGCGCCAGCAGTCCCGACAGGAGCAATCAGCCCCAGCATTTT

J: TRBJ2-3
D: TRBD1
length: 16
V: TRBV11-2
size: -
CDR3: CASSPPPGQGHNTQYF
DNA: TGTGCCAGCAGCCCCCCCCCGGGACAGGGGCATAATACGCAGTATTTT

J: TRBJ1-1
D: -
length: 13
V: TRBV19
size: -
CDR3: CASKVEGTTEAFF
DNA: TGTGCCAGTAAGGTTGAAGGGACAACCGAAGCTTTCTTT

J: TRBJ1-5
D: TRBD1
length: 14
V: TRBV10-3
size: few
CDR3: CAISAGQGNQPQHF
DNA: TGTGCCATCAGTGCCGGACAGGGGAATCAGCCCCAGCATTTT

J: TRBJ1-1
D: -
length: 13
V: TRBV12-3/TRBV12-4
size: -
CDR3: CASRTQPRGEAFF
DNA: TGTGCCAGCAGAACACAACCTCGAGGAGAAGCTTTCTTT

J: TRBJ1-5
D: -
length: 15
V: TRBV5-1
size: -
CDR3: CASSSYRSRNQPQHF
DNA: TGCGCCAGCAGCTCCTACAGGTCCCGCAATCAGCCCCAGCATTTT

J: TRBJ2-3
D: TRBD2
length: 18
V: TRBV11-2
size: -
CDR3: CASSLGVAGGSSTDTQYF
DNA: TGTGCCAGCAGCCTGGGGGTAGCGGGGGGCTCTAGCACAGATACGCAGTATTTT

J: TRBJ1-1
D: -
length: 14
V: TRBV7-9
size: few
CDR3: CASSLGDGRIEAFF
DNA: TGTGCCAGCAGCTTAGGGGATGGGAGGATTGAAGCTTTCTTT

J: TRBJ1-4
D: -
length: 13
V: TRBV29-1
size: -
CDR3: CSARAPGGEKLFF
DNA: TGCAGCGCCCGAGCCCCGGGGGGTGAAAAACTGTTTTTT

J: TRBJ2-3
D: -
length: 15
V: TRBV23-1
size: -
CDR3: CASSPGRGFGDTQYF
DNA: TGCGCCAGCAGTCCTGGCAGGGGATTTGGAGATACGCAGTATTTT

J: TRBJ2-7
D: -
length: 11
V: TRBV30
size: -
CDR3: CAWSTRDEQYF
DNA: TGTGCCTGGAGTACTCGAGACGAGCAGTACTTC

J: TRBJ1-6
D: TRBD1
length: 16
V: TRBV6-5
size: -
CDR3: CASSYYGTGDYSPLHF
DNA: TGTGCCAGCAGTTATTACGGGACAGGGGATTACTCACCCCTCCACTTT

J: TRBJ2-5
D: -
length: 14
V: TRBV7-2
size: -
CDR3: CASSPGGAQETQYF
DNA: TGTGCCAGCAGCCCAGGAGGGGCCCAAGAGACCCAGTACTTC

J: TRBJ2-3
D: TRBD2
length: 15
V: TRBV6-5
size: few
CDR3: CASIGLAGGTDTQYF
DNA: TGTGCCAGCATTGGACTAGCGGGGGGCACAGATACGCAGTATTTT

J: TRBJ2-2
D: -
length: 17
V: TRBV7-9
size: -
CDR3: CASSPLGQAVNTGELFF
DNA: TGTGCCAGCAGCCCGCTCGGCCAGGCAGTCAACACCGGGGAGCTGTTTTTT

J: TRBJ1-2
D: TRBD1
length: 13
V: TRBV6-5
size: -
CDR3: CASSWKQGSGYTF
DNA: TGTGCCAGCAGTTGGAAACAGGGGAGCGGCTACACCTTC

J: TRBJ2-1
D: -
length: 16
V: TRBV27
size: -
CDR3: CASIPYGGAPYNEQFF
DNA: TGTGCCAGCATCCCTTATGGGGGGGCTCCCTACAATGAGCAGTTCTTC

J: TRBJ2-1
D: TRBD2
length: 15
V: TRBV18
size: -
CDR3: CASSLTSGGYNEQFF
DNA: TGTGCCAGCTCTCTTACTAGCGGGGGCTACAATGAGCAGTTCTTC

J: TRBJ2-3
D: -
length: 13
V: TRBV4-1
size: -
CDR3: CASSQDALDTQYF
DNA: TGCGCCAGCAGCCAAGATGCGTTGGATACGCAGTATTTT

J: TRBJ2-7
D: TRBD1
length: 14
V: TRBV6-5
size: -
CDR3: CASSLTGGSYEQYF
DNA: TGTGCCAGCAGTTTGACAGGGGGCTCCTACGAGCAGTACTTC

J: TRBJ2-7
D: -
length: 14
V: TRBV30
size: -
CDR3: CAWSVATNSYEQYF
DNA: TGTGCCTGGAGTGTGGCAACCAACTCCTACGAGCAGTACTTC

J: TRBJ2-1
D: -
length: 14
V: TRBV18
size: -
CDR3: CASSQQRQANEQFF
DNA: TGTGCCAGCTCACAACAGAGACAGGCCAATGAGCAGTTCTTC

J: TRBJ1-1
D: -
length: 15
V: TRBV29-1
size: -
CDR3: CSVALRDSRTTEAFF
DNA: TGCAGCGTCGCCCTACGAGACAGTCGGACCACTGAAGCTTTCTTT

J: TRBJ1-1
D: -
length: 14
V: TRBV19
size: once
CDR3: CASSIVRMNTEAFF
DNA: TGTGCCAGTAGTATAGTCAGGATGAACACTGAAGCTTTCTTT

J: TRBJ2-3
D: TRBD2
length: 16
V: TRBV5-1
size: -
CDR3: CASSLVLAGGQDTQYF
DNA: TGCGCCAGCAGCTTGGTGCTAGCGGGGGGGCAAGATACGCAGTATTTT

J: TRBJ2-7
D: -
length: 16
V: TRBV6-2/TRBV6-3
size: -
CDR3: CASSYDGWESSYEQYF
DNA: TGTGCCAGCAGTTACGATGGTTGGGAGTCTTCCTACGAGCAGTACTTC

J: TRBJ1-1
D: -
length: 15
V: TRBV27
size: few
CDR3: CASSPWTFRDTEAFF
DNA: TGTGCCAGCAGTCCTTGGACATTTCGGGACACTGAAGCTTTCTTT

J: TRBJ2-7
D: TRBD1
length: 16
V: TRBV5-1
size: -
CDR3: CASSLDGTGGGYEQYF
DNA: TGCGCCAGCAGCTTGGACGGGACAGGGGGTGGGTACGAGCAGTACTTC

J: TRBJ1-1
D: -
length: 15
V: TRBV3-1/TRBV3-2
size: -
CDR3: CASSPTRGLNTEAFF
DNA: TGTGCCAGCAGCCCCACGAGGGGGTTGAACACTGAAGCTTTCTTT

J: TRBJ2-1
D: TRBD2
length: 14
V: TRBV7-2
size: -
CDR3: CASSQAGGLDEQFF
DNA: TGTGCCAGCAGCCAAGCGGGGGGGCTCGATGAGCAGTTCTTC

J: TRBJ2-5
D: TRBD2
length: 16
V: TRBV15
size: -
CDR3: CATSRAVIAGGETQYF
DNA: TGTGCCACCAGCAGAGCAGTGATAGCGGGGGGCGAGACCCAGTACTTC

J: TRBJ2-2
D: TRBD1
length: 15
V: TRBV6-5
size: -
CDR3: CASSSSGQGTGELFF
DNA: TGTGCCAGCAGTTCCTCGGGACAGGGGACCGGGGAGCTGTTTTTT

J: TRBJ2-3
D: -
length: 15
V: TRBV10-2
size: -
CDR3: CASSESRADPDTQYF
DNA: TGCGCCAGCAGTGAGTCGAGGGCCGACCCAGATACGCAGTATTTT

J: TRBJ1-2
D: -
length: 15
V: TRBV19
size: -
CDR3: CASTMKTGSPYGYTF
DNA: TGTGCCAGTACTATGAAAACAGGGTCACCCTATGGCTACACCTTC

J: TRBJ1-5
D: -
length: 17
V: TRBV4-1
size: -
CDR3: CASSQDRDRFGNQPQHF
DNA: TGCGCCAGCAGCCAAGATCGAGACAGGTTTGGCAATCAGCCCCAGCATTTT

J: TRBJ1-2
D: -
length: 15
V: TRBV4-3
size: -
CDR3: CASSQDRGSNYGYTF
DNA: TGCGCCAGCAGCCAAGATCGCGGCAGTAACTATGGCTACACCTTC

J: TRBJ1-1
D: TRBD1
length: 15
V: TRBV6-1
size: -
CDR3: CASSEQTGTNTEAFF
DNA: TGTGCCAGCAGTGAACAGACAGGGACCAACACTGAAGCTTTCTTT

J: TRBJ2-1
D: -
length: 14
V: TRBV7-9
size: -
CDR3: CASSLYGVNNEQFF
DNA: TGTGCCAGCAGCTTATACGGGGTCAACAATGAGCAGTTCTTC

J: TRBJ2-5
D: -
length: 16
V: TRBV6-1
size: -
CDR3: CASSELGSRVRQTQYF
DNA: TGTGCCAGCAGTGAATTAGGTAGCAGGGTGCGGCAGACCCAGTACTTC

J: TRBJ1-2
D: TRBD1
length: 13
V: TRBV3-1/TRBV3-2
size: -
CDR3: CASSHGTGDGYTF
DNA: TGTGCCAGCAGCCACGGGACAGGGGATGGCTACACCTTC

J: TRBJ2-2
D: TRBD1
length: 15
V: TRBV7-9
size: -
CDR3: CASSTGARDTGELFF
DNA: TGTGCCAGCAGTACAGGGGCGAGGGACACCGGGGAGCTGTTTTTT

J: TRBJ1-4
D: TRBD1
length: 12
V: TRBV2
size: -
CDR3: CASRDRGEKLFF
DNA: TGTGCCAGCAGGGACAGGGGGGAAAAACTGTTTTTT

J: TRBJ2-7
D: -
length: 14
V: TRBV19
size: -
CDR3: CASSSGNTFYEQYF
DNA: TGTGCCAGTAGCTCAGGGAACACCTTCTACGAGCAGTACTTC

J: TRBJ2-7
D: TRBD1
length: 15
V: TRBV9
size: -
CDR3: CASSPTGGSKGEQYF
DNA: TGTGCCAGCAGTCCTACAGGGGGCTCCAAGGGGGAGCAGTACTTC